A selection of T cell receptor beta chains follows, all from one sample in a study of control samples from healthy donors and cancer patients. The assay was immunoSEQ multiplex PCR, and TCRdb's table has in-frame clones only and misses some. The profile covers about 80,000 clones, with under 90% appearing a single time and 4.5% to 7% taken by the ten largest. Sequencing input: blood. These receptors were taken from a man aged 50 to 59 in good health. Each CDR3 is given with its conserved first and last residue. D genes are given only for firm matches. Clone size is not always given. Where it is, it says once, few, many or a class for expanded clones.

TGTGCCAGCAGTGCAGAGGGGAACTCACCCCTCCACTTT	CASSAEGNSPLHF	TRBV2	TRBJ1-6	-	few
TGTGCCACCAGCAGAGATTCGGGCAGGTCCATTCAGTACTTC	CATSRDSGRSIQYF	TRBV15	TRBJ2-4	-	-
TGTGCCAGCTCACCAGGAGCAGGGGCTAATGAAAAACTGTTTTTT	CASSPGAGANEKLFF	TRBV18	TRBJ1-4	-	-
TGTGCCAGCAGTTATAGCGGGGGGGGTGCAGATACGCAGTATTTT	CASSYSGGGADTQYF	TRBV6-2/TRBV6-3	TRBJ2-3	TRBD2	-
TGTGCTAGCAGCCCAGATGCCGGGGAGCTGTTTTTT	CASSPDAGELFF	TRBV7-7	TRBJ2-2	-	-
TGTGCCAGCAGCTTAGCCGGGACAGGGGTCTACGAGCAGTACTTC	CASSLAGTGVYEQYF	TRBV7-3	TRBJ2-7	TRBD1	-
TGCGCCAGCAGCTCGACAGGGAAATCCAATGAAAAACTGTTTTTT	CASSSTGKSNEKLFF	TRBV5-1	TRBJ1-4	TRBD1	-
TGCGCCAGCAGCCAAACTTCCGGGACCCTGTCCTACGAGCAGTACTTC	CASSQTSGTLSYEQYF	TRBV5-1	TRBJ2-7	-	-
TGCGCCAGCAGCTTGCTAGGGATTCACACTGAAGCTTTCTTT	CASSLLGIHTEAFF	TRBV5-1	TRBJ1-1	-	-
TGTGCTAGTGGGGGGTGGACAGGGCAAACCGGGGAGCTGTTTTTT	CASGGWTGQTGELFF	TRBV12-5	TRBJ2-2	TRBD1	few
TGTGCCAGCAGCCTACTGAATTGGCGAGCGAACTATGGCTACACCTTC	CASSLLNWRANYGYTF	TRBV7-9	TRBJ1-2	-	-
TGTGCCAGCAGCACCGGGACAGGCTACATTCAGTACTTC	CASSTGTGYIQYF	TRBV7-9	TRBJ2-4	TRBD1	-
TGTGCCAGCAGCTTATCCCAGGGAGGAGAGACCCAGTACTTC	CASSLSQGGETQYF	TRBV7-9	TRBJ2-5	-	once
TGTGCCAGTAGTGAGCTGGGGAATGTGAACACTGAAGCTTTCTTT	CASSELGNVNTEAFF	TRBV19	TRBJ1-1	-	few
TGTGCCATCAGTGAGATAGCAGGGGGGCTGAACACTGAAGCTTTCTTT	CAISEIAGGLNTEAFF	TRBV10-3	TRBJ1-1	TRBD1	few
TGTGCCACCAGCAGTAGACAGTTAACTCATGGCTACACCTTC	CATSSRQLTHGYTF	TRBV15	TRBJ1-2	-	-
TGTGCCAGCAGTGAAGCGCTTCGTCAGGGTATGGCTTTCTTT	CASSEALRQGMAFF	TRBV2	TRBJ1-1	-	-
TGTGCCAGCAGCGTGTTACCTAGCGGGAGCGAGCAGTACTTC	CASSVLPSGSEQYF	TRBV9	TRBJ2-7	TRBD2	-
TGTGCCAGCAGCTTTTGGGGGGAGACCCAGTACTTC	CASSFWGETQYF	TRBV12-1	TRBJ2-5	-	-
TGTGCCAGTAGTACGAATATCGACAGCAATCAGCCCCAGCATTTT	CASSTNIDSNQPQHF	TRBV19	TRBJ1-5	-	few
TGTGCCAGTAGTATGTTTTCTAGCGGGCTCTACGAGCAGTACTTC	CASSMFSSGLYEQYF	TRBV19	TRBJ2-7	TRBD2	-
TGTGCTAGTGGTTTGGATTCGTTGGGCGGTGAAGCTTTCTTT	CASGLDSLGGEAFF	TRBV12-5	TRBJ1-1	-	-
TGCGCCAGCAGCTTGGCCCCAGGAAACACTGAAGCTTTCTTT	CASSLAPGNTEAFF	TRBV5-1	TRBJ1-1	-	-
TGTGCCTGGAGTCGATCCCGGACATCCATGAACACTGAAGCTTTCTTT	CAWSRSRTSMNTEAFF	TRBV30	TRBJ1-1	-	-
TGTGCCAGCAGCTTAGTGTTCGGCGGGGCCTACGAGCAGTACTTC	CASSLVFGGAYEQYF	TRBV7-2	TRBJ2-7	-	few
TGCGCCAGCAGCACAGACAGTGATACTGAAGCTTTCTTT	CASSTDSDTEAFF	TRBV5-1	TRBJ1-1	-	-
TGTGCCCGCGGGACTAGCGGGGTAGATACGCAGTATTTT	CARGTSGVDTQYF	TRBV30	TRBJ2-3	TRBD2	-
TGTGCCTGGAGTGTAAGGGGACTAGCGAACACCGGGGAGCTGTTTTTT	CAWSVRGLANTGELFF	TRBV30	TRBJ2-2	TRBD2	-
TGCGCCAGCAGCTTGGGTGGGGGAACTGGAAACACCATATATTTT	CASSLGGGTGNTIYF	TRBV5-1	TRBJ1-3	-	-
TGTGCCAGCAGTCCCGGCTATGGCTACACCTTC	CASSPGYGYTF	TRBV2	TRBJ1-2	-	-
TGTGCCAGCAGTGTAGGGACTGGTTCACCCCTCCACTTT	CASSVGTGSPLHF	TRBV2	TRBJ1-6	-	-
TGCAGTGCTAGAGTCGGGACGTCCTACACCTTC	CSARVGTSYTF	TRBV20-1	TRBJ1-2	-	-
TGTGCCAGCAGCGTAGAGGGCAGAAGCTCCTATAATTCACCCCTCCACTTT	CASSVEGRSSYNSPLHF	TRBV9	TRBJ1-6	-	-
TGCAGCGTTGCCCGGGACAGAGGGCAGCCCCAGCATTTT	CSVARDRGQPQHF	TRBV29-1	TRBJ1-5	TRBD1	-
TGTGCCAGCAGCTTAGGTTATAATTCACCCCTCCACTTT	CASSLGYNSPLHF	TRBV5-5	TRBJ1-6	-	-
TGTGCCAGCAGGGGGCCGGGGAACCAGCCCCAGCATTTT	CASRGPGNQPQHF	TRBV6-5	TRBJ1-5	-	few
TGTGCCAGCAGTTACGCCCTCTCTGGGGCCAACGTCCTGACTTTC	CASSYALSGANVLTF	TRBV6-5	TRBJ2-6	-	-
TGTGCCAGTAGTGAGGGGTTCGGAGAAAAACTGTTTTTT	CASSEGFGEKLFF	TRBV19	TRBJ1-4	-	-
TGCGCCAGCAGTGACATGGGGGCCACCGGGGAGCTGTTTTTT	CASSDMGATGELFF	TRBV10-1	TRBJ2-2	-	-
TGCAGCGTCGTTAGCGTTGGGAATGAGCAGTTCTTC	CSVVSVGNEQFF	TRBV29-1	TRBJ2-1	-	-
TGTGCCATAGGGAGTCGGGGGGGGCAGAATGAGCAGTTCTTC	CAIGSRGGQNEQFF	TRBV10-3	TRBJ2-1	TRBD2	-